Included here is one T cell receptor beta chain sequence, with context. The antigen is undetermined. These data come from a study of OX40 agonist ivuxolimab in advanced cancers. As for the study in general: The dose-escalation cohort was roughly 84% male, with a mean age of 60 years, ranging roughly 20 to 80. Notes on the study in general: CD4+ T cells averaged fewer expanded clones than CD8+ T cells.

Sequenced by immunoSEQ multiplex PCR; TCRdb stores in-frame clones only, minus some. The data contain 70,000 or so clones, under 90% of them singletons. The CDR3 covers 13 residues. Germline V gene sequence: CDR1 GTSNPN, CDR2 SVGIG (reference sequence). The ends lost 6 bases at V and 6 bases at J; junction bases unmatched: 8. The TCR sequence derives from an adult with an advanced solid tumor such as melanoma, head and neck, liver or kidney cancer. The specimen was CD4+ or CD8+ T cells sorted from blood, collected in a trial of the OX40 agonist ivuxolimab. The chain uses TRBV30 and TRBJ2-1; 7 bases are shared with TRBD1. CDR3 sequence: CACTGQQSNEQFF. The CDR3 nucleotides read TGTGCCTGTACGGGACAGCAAAGCAATGAGCAGTTCTTC.